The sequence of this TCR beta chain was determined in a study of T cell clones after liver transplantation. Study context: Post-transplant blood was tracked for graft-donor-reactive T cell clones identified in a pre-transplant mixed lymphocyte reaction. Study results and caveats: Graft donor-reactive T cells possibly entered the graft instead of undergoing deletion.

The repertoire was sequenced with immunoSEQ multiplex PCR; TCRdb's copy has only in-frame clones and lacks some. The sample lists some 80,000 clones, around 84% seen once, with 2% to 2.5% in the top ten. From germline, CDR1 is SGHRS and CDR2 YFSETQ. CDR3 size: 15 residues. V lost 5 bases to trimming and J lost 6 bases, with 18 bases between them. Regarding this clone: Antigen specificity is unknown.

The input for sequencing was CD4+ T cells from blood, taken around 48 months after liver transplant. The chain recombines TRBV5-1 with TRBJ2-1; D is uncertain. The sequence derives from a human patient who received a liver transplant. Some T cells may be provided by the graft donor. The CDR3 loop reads CASSFGVGSRNEQFF. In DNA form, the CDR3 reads TGCGCCAGCAGTTTTGGGGTGGGTTCCCGCAATGAGCAGTTCTTC.